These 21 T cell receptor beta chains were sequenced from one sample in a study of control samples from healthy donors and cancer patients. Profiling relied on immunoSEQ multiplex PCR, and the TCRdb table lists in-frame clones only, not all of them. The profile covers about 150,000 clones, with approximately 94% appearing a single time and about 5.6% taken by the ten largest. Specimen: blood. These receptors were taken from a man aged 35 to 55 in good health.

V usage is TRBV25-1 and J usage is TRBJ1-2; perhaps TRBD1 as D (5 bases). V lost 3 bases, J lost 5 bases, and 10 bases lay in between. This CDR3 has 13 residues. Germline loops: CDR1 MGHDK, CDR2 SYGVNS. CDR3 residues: CASSDGGRYGYTF. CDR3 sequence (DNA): TGTGCCAGCAGTGATGGGGGACGATATGGCTACACCTTC.

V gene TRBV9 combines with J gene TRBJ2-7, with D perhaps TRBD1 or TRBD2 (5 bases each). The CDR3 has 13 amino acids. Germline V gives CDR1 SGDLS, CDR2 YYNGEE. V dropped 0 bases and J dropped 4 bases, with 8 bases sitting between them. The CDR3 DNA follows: TGTGCCAGCAGCGTAGTTGAGGGGTACGAGCAGTACTTC. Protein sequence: CASSVVEGYEQYF.

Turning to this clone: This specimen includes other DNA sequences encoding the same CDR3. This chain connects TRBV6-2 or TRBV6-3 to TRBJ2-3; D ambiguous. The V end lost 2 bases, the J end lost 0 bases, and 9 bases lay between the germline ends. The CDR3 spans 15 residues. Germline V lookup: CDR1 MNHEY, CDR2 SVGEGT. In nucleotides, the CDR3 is TGTGCCAGCAGTTACGTGGCAGGTAGCACAGATACGCAGTATTTT. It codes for CASSYVAGSTDTQYF.

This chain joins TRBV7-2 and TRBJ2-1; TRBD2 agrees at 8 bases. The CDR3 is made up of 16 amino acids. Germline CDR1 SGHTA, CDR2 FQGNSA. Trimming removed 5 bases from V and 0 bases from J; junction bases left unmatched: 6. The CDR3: CASSLSGGTSYNEQFF. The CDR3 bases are TGTGCCAGCAGCCTCTCGGGAGGGACCTCCTACAATGAGCAGTTCTTC. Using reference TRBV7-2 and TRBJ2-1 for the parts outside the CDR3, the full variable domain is GAGVSQSPSNKVTEKGKDVELRCDPISGHTALYWYRQSLGQGLEFLIYFQGNSAPDKSGLPSDRFSAERTGGSVSTLTIQRTQQEDSAVYLCASSLSGGTSYNEQFFGPGTRLTVL.

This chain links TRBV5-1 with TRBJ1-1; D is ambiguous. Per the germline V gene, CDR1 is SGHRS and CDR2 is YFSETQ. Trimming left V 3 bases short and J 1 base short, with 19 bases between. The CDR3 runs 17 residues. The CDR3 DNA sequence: TGCGCCAGCAGCTACAGTGAGGAGGATGTGACGAACACTGAAGCTTTCTTT. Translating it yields CASSYSEEDVTNTEAFF.

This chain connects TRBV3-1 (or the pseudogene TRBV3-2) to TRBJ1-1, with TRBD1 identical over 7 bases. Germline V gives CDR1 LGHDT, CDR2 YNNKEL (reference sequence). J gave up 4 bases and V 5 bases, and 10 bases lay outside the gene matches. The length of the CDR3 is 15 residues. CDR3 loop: CASSEIGGAITEAFF. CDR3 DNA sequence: TGTGCCAGCAGCGAGATAGGGGGCGCGATCACTGAAGCTTTCTTT.

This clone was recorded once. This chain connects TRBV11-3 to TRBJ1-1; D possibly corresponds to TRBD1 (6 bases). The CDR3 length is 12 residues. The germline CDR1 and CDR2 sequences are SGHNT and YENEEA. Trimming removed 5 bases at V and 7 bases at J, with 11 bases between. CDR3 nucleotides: TGTGCCAGCAGCCTCAGGGGTAGTGAAGCTTTCTTT. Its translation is CASSLRGSEAFF.

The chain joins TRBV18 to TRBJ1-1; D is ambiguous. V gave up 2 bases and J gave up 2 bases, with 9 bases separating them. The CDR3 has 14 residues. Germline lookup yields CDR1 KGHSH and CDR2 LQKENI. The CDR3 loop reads CASSPGDPNTEAFF. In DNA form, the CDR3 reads TGTGCCAGCTCACCAGGCGACCCAAACACTGAAGCTTTCTTT.

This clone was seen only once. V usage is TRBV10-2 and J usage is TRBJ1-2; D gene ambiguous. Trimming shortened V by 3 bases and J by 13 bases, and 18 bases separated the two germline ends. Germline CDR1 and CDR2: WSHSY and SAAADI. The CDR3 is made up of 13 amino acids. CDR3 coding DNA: TGCGCCAGCAGTGACGGCAATAGTATGGATCTCACCTTC. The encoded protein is CASSDGNSMDLTF.

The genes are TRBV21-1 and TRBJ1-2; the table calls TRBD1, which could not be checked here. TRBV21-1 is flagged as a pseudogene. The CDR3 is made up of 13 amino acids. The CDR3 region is CATRTGSNYGYTF. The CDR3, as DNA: TGTGCCACCAGGACAGGGTCTAACTATGGCTACACCTTC.

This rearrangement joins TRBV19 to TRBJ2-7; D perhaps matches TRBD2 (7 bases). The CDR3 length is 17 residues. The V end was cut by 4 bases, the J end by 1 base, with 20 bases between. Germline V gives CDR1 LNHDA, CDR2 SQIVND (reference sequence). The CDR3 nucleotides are TGTGCCAGTAGTAGTCCCCACGTGGGGGGGCCGTCCTACGAGCAGTACTTC. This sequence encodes CASSSPHVGGPSYEQYF. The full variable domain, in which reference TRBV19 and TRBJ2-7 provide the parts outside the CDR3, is DGGITQSPKYLFRKEGQNVTLSCEQNLNHDAMYWYRQDPGQGLRLIYYSQIVNDFQKGDIAEGYSVSREKKESFPLTVTSAQKNPTAFYLCASSSPHVGGPSYEQYFGPGTRLTVT.

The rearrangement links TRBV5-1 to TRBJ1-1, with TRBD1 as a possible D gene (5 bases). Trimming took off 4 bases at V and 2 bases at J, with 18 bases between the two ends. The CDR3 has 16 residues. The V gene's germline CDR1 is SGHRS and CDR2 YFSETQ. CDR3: CASSVYTGLTNTEAFF. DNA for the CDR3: TGCGCCAGCAGCGTTTATACGGGGCTCACAAACACTGAAGCTTTCTTT.

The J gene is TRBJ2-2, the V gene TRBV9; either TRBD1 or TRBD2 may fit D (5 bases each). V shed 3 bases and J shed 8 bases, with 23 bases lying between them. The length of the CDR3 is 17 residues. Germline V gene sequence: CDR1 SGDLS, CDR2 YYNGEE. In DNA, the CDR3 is TGTGCCAGCAGCGCTAGACAGAGGGATGGAAATCTGGGGGAGCTGTTTTTT. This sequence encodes CASSARQRDGNLGELFF.

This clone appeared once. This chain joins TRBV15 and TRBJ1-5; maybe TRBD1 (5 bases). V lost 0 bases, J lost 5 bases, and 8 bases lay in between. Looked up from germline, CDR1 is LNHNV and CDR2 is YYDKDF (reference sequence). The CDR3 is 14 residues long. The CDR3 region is CATSREPGDQPQHF. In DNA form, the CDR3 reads TGTGCCACCAGCAGAGAGCCGGGGGATCAGCCCCAGCATTTT.

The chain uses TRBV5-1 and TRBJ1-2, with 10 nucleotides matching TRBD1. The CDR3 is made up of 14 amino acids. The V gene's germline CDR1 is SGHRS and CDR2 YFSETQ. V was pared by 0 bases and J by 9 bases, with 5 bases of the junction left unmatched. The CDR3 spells CASSLGGTGERYTF. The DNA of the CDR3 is TGCGCCAGCAGCTTGGGTGGGACAGGGGAACGCTACACCTTC.

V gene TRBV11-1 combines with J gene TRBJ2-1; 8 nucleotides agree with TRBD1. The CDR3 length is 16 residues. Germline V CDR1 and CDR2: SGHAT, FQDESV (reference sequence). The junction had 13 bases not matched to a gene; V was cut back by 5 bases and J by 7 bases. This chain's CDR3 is CASSPRNRGDGNEQFF. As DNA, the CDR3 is TGTGCCAGCAGCCCGAGAAACAGGGGGGATGGGAATGAGCAGTTCTTC.

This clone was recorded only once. The CDR3 nucleotides are TGTGCCAGTAGTATGGGGGTCAGCTCCTACAATGAGCAGTTCTTC. The encoded protein is CASSMGVSSYNEQFF. The chain recombines TRBV19 with TRBJ2-1; tentatively, D is TRBD1 or TRBD2 (5 bases each). V shed 3 bases and J shed 0 bases, with 9 bases lying between them. This CDR3 has 15 residues. Germline CDR1 is LNHDA and CDR2 is SQIVND (reference sequence).

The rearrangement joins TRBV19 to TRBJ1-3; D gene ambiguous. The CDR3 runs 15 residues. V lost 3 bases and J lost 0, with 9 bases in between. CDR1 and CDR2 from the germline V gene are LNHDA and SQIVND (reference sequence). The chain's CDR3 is CASSISKSSGNTIYF. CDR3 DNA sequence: TGTGCCAGTAGTATCTCCAAGAGCTCTGGAAACACCATATATTTT. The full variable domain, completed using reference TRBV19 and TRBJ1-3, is DGGITQSPKYLFRKEGQNVTLSCEQNLNHDAMYWYRQDPGQGLRLIYYSQIVNDFQKGDIAEGYSVSREKKESFPLTVTSAQKNPTAFYLCASSISKSSGNTIYFGEGSWLTVV.

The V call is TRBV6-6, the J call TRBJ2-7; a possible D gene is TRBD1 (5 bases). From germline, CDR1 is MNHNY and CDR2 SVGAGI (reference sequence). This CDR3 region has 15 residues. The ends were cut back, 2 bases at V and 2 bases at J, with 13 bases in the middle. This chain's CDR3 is CASSYQGRQTYEQYF. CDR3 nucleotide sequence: TGTGCCAGCAGTTACCAGGGCAGGCAAACCTACGAGCAGTACTTC.

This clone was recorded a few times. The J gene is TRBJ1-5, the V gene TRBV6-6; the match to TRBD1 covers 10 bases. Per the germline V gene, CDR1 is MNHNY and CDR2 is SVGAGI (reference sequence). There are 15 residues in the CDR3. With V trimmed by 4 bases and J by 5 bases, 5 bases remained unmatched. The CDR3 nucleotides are TGTGCCAGCAGTTCACGGGGGACAGGGGATCAGCCCCAGCATTTT. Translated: CASSSRGTGDQPQHF.

The CDR3 bases are TGTGCCAGCAGCTTGGGGACAGGGGCCCCGGGGGCTGAAGCTTTCTTT. This translates into CASSLGTGAPGAEAFF. The chain is built from TRBV5-4 and TRBJ1-1; 9 bases line up with TRBD1. V lost 0 bases, J lost 6 bases, and 9 bases stayed unmatched. The CDR3 consists of 16 residues. From germline, CDR1 is SGHNT and CDR2 YYREEE (reference sequence).